These 21 T cell receptor beta chains share one sample of origin, sequenced in a study of blood T cells in healthy people across ages. A second PCR, run for about 7 to 11 cycles, used a sample-barcoded 5' primer plus a J-beta primer mix. TCRdb ran MiXCR on the 5' RACE reads and lists one entry per CDR3 protein. The table lists 590,000 or so distinct CDR3 sequences, roughly 30% of them singletons. Input material: blood. These receptors were taken from a woman over 75 in good health.

This clonotype was seen more than once but under ten times. This rearrangement joins TRBV10-3 to TRBJ2-7; 8 positions agree with TRBD2. Germline CDR1 is ENHRY and CDR2 is SYGVKD. V shed 3 bases, J shed 2 bases, and the junction held 9 bases outside the gene matches. The CDR3 sequence is 16 residues long. The CDR3 is CAISDPGGREPYEQYF. The CDR3 nucleotides are TGTGCCATCAGTGACCCGGGAGGGAGGGAACCCTACGAGCAGTACTTC.

The table lists this clonotype with a few counts. The chain has TRBV20-1 and TRBJ2-1, with 9 bases identical to TRBD2. The J call may be faulty, since TRBJ2-7 better matches the DNA end. Germline CDR1 and CDR2: DFQATT and SNEGSKA (reference sequence). This CDR3 is 15 amino acids long. The CDR3 is CSAESGGGGYNEQYF. As DNA, the CDR3 is TGCAGTGCCGAGTCCGGCGGGGGGGGTTACAATGAGCAGTACTTC.

This clonotype was detected only a few times. A much larger clone lies one base from this, so it may be a read error. J is TRBJ1-2 and V is TRBV7-2; perhaps TRBD1 as D (5 bases). Germline assignment: CDR1 SGHTA and CDR2 FQGNSA. This CDR3 has 14 residues. The V gene lost 5 bases and the J gene lost 5 bases, with 15 bases spanning the gap. The CDR3 DNA reads TGTGCCAGCAGCCCTATTGGGGCAGGTTATGGCTACACCTTC. This translates into CASSPIGAGYGYTF.

In this sample, this clonotype turned up many times. The rearrangement uses TRBV5-1 and TRBJ1-6; D uncertain. With 4 bases removed from V and 6 bases from J, the gap between germline ends came to 14 bases. The CDR3 runs 15 residues. Germline values: CDR1 SGHRS, CDR2 YFSETQ. Here the CDR3 reads CASSAGGGFNSPLHF. The DNA for the CDR3 is TGCGCCAGCAGCGCCGGCGGCGGTTTTAATTCACCCCTCCACTTT.

Notes on this clonotype: A read error may be the cause here, since a much bigger clone is one base away. This chain uses TRBV20-1 with TRBJ2-1; D perhaps matches TRBD2 (7 bases). The CDR3 has 16 residues. Germline V gene data show CDR1 as DFQATT and CDR2 as SNEGSKA (reference sequence). The CDR3 spells CSARLIGGGSYNGQFF. Here the CDR3 DNA reads TGCAGTGCTAGGTTGATAGGCGGGGGCTCCTACAATGGGCAGTTCTTC.

This clonotype was counted ten times or more. The chain is built from TRBV10-3 and TRBJ2-7; no firm D call. Trimming cost V 4 bases and J 1 base, with 14 bases left between them. Germline-derived CDR1 and CDR2 are ENHRY and SYGVKD. The CDR3 loop spans 15 amino acids. CDR3 sequence: CAISVSSVGSYEQYF. The DNA of the CDR3 is TGTGCCATCAGTGTTTCTAGTGTGGGTTCCTACGAGCAGTACTTC.

This clonotype occurred many times. The chain recombines TRBV4-2 with TRBJ2-1; D not resolved. The CDR3 sequence is 14 residues long. V was pared by 1 base and J by 8 bases, with 12 bases between. The germline CDR1 and CDR2 sequences are LGHNA and YNFKEQ. In DNA, the CDR3 is TGTGCCAGCAGCCAAGGCTTGGCGGTCCATGAGCAGTTCTTC. Residues: CASSQGLAVHEQFF.

The genes are TRBV7-9 and TRBJ1-1; D not resolved. Germline loops: CDR1 SEHNR, CDR2 FQNEAQ (reference sequence). V lost 5 bases and J 3 bases, leaving 10 bases between the germline ends. The CDR3 is made up of 13 amino acids. For the CDR3, the DNA is TGTGCCAGCAGCCTCCGGGCTGACACTGAAGCTTTCTTT. Protein product: CASSLRADTEAFF. Filled out from reference TRBV7-9 and TRBJ1-1, the complete variable domain reads DTGVSQNPRHKITKRGQNVTFRCDPISEHNRLYWYRQTLGQGPEFLTYFQNEAQLEKSRLLSDRFSAERPKGSFSTLEIQRTEQGDSAMYLCASSLRADTEAFFGQGTRLTVV.

This clonotype was detected only a few times. This chain uses TRBV5-6 with TRBJ1-5, with a possible D match to TRBD1 (5 bases). V lost 4 bases and J lost 5, with 16 bases in between. The CDR3 sequence is 15 residues long. Germline V gene sequence: CDR1 SGHDT, CDR2 YYEEEE. DNA of the CDR3: TGTGCCAGCAGCCTCGGATGGGGGAGTTATCAGCCCCAGCATTTT. It translates to CASSLGWGSYQPQHF.

Concerning this clonotype: A much larger clone differs by one base, so this may be a read error. The chain couples TRBV20-1 to TRBJ2-1; 7 nucleotides align to TRBD2. Judging by the DNA end, TRBJ2-7 fits better; the J call may be wrong. Germline V gives CDR1 DFQATT, CDR2 SNEGSKA (reference sequence). The CDR3 is 15 amino acids. This CDR3 reads CSARKRGSSYNEQYF. DNA for the CDR3: TGCAGTGCTCGGAAGCGGGGATCATCCTACAATGAGCAGTACTTC.

This clonotype showed up many times. J is TRBJ2-1 and V is TRBV3-1; D uncertain. Germline V gene data show CDR1 as LGHDT and CDR2 as YNNKEL (reference sequence). The V and J ends lost 2 bases and 8 bases respectively, with 10 bases between them. This CDR3 spans 13 amino acids. The CDR3 region is CASSQIRVHEQFF. In DNA, the CDR3 is TGTGCCAGCAGCCAAATACGGGTCCATGAGCAGTTCTTC.

In its sample, this clonotype was seen many times. J is TRBJ2-3 and V is TRBV7-9; the D is unclear. Germline V CDR1 and CDR2: SEHNR, FQNEAQ (reference sequence). This CDR3 contains 11 residues. V lost 5 bases, J lost 6 bases, and 6 bases lay in between. The CDR3 loop reads CASSPWDTQYF. CDR3 DNA sequence: TGTGCCAGCAGCCCTTGGGATACGCAGTATTTT.

On this clonotype itself: Possible read error: a much larger clone is one base away. The chain recombines TRBV9 with TRBJ1-2; tentative D call: TRBD1 (5 bases). Germline CDR1 reads SGDLS; CDR2 reads YYNGEE. The CDR3 loop spans 13 amino acids. The CDR3 DNA sequence: TGTGTCAGCAGCGTAGTAGGGGACTATGGCTACACCTTC. Protein: CVSSVVGDYGYTF.

The V gene is TRBV6-1, the J gene TRBJ2-7, with D possibly being TRBD2 (6 bases). Germline V gives CDR1 MNHNS, CDR2 SASEGT. The CDR3 contains 15 residues. V was cut by 7 bases and J by 0 bases, with 16 bases left in between. This chain's CDR3 is CASKAGFTSSYEQYF. The CDR3 DNA reads as TGTGCCAGCAAGGCGGGGTTCACTAGCTCCTACGAGCAGTACTTC.

This rearrangement joins TRBV6-5 to TRBJ1-1; 9 nucleotides align to TRBD1. J was trimmed by 0 bases and V by 1 base; bases with no gene match: 9. Germline values: CDR1 MNHEY, CDR2 SVGAGI. The CDR3 covers 18 residues. CDR3 protein: CASSYFGGQGMVNTEAFF. The CDR3 nucleotides are TGTGCCAGCAGTTACTTCGGAGGACAGGGGATGGTGAACACTGAAGCTTTCTTT.

The rearrangement joins TRBV7-2 to TRBJ1-4; tentatively, D is TRBD1 (5 bases). V was shortened by 1 base and J by 5 bases, with 20 bases between the two germline ends. The CDR3 contains 18 residues. Germline CDR1 and CDR2: SGHTA and FQGNSA. CDR3 loop: CASSLGAGLRGHNEKLFF. The CDR3 coding sequence is TGTGCCAGCAGCTTAGGAGCCGGGTTGAGGGGCCACAATGAAAAACTGTTTTTT. The entire variable domain, with the rest obtained from reference TRBV7-2 and TRBJ1-4, is as follows: GAGVSQSPSNKVTEKGKDVELRCDPISGHTALYWYRQSLGQGLEFLIYFQGNSAPDKSGLPSDRFSAERTGGSVSTLTIQRTQQEDSAVYLCASSLGAGLRGHNEKLFFGSGTQLSVL.

The genes are TRBV4-2 and TRBJ2-5; 9 bases agree with TRBD1. The J call may be wrong; the DNA end is better matched by TRBJ2-1. CDR1 is LGHNA and CDR2 is YNFKEQ in the germline V gene. CDR3 length equals 16 residues. The CDR3 DNA reads TGTGCCAGCAGCCTCTCCCAGGGACAGGGCCAAGAGACCCAGTTCTTC. Translation: CASSLSQGQGQETQFF.

This chain joins TRBV5-4 and TRBJ2-1; D may be TRBD1 or TRBD2 (7 bases each). The end of the DNA fits TRBJ2-7 better, so the J call may be wrong. The CDR3 covers 16 residues. Germline V gives CDR1 SGHNT, CDR2 YYREEE (reference sequence). This CDR3 is CAIPRPQGGDYNEQYF. DNA of the CDR3: TGTGCCATCCCAAGACCCCAGGGGGGGGACTACAATGAGCAGTACTTC.

This clonotype was counted ten times or more. Written as DNA, the CDR3 is TGCGCCAGCAGCCACTCGAACCGGGACAGGGATCATGGTTTCGGTACAGATACGCAGTATTTT. Amino acid sequence: CASSHSNRDRDHGFGTDTQYF. The chain is built from TRBV4-1 and TRBJ2-3; 9 bases align to TRBD1. The CDR3 is made up of 21 amino acids. V shed 3 bases, J shed 3 bases, and the junction held 22 bases outside the gene matches. Germline values: CDR1 MGHRA, CDR2 YSYEKL.

Comments on this clonotype: This could be a read error, since a much larger clone is one nucleotide away. The chain is built from TRBV7-2 and TRBJ2-1; 8 nucleotides agree with TRBD1. The tail of the sequence fits TRBJ2-7 better, so the J call may be wrong. In germline, CDR1 is SGHTA, CDR2 FQGNSA. The CDR3 sequence is 16 residues long. The CDR3: CASNLAGQGLYNEQYF. CDR3 sequence (DNA): TGTGCCAGCAACTTAGCAGGACAGGGACTCTACAATGAGCAGTACTTC.

Comments on this clonotype: This may come from a read error, since a much larger clone is one base off. The J gene is TRBJ1-4, the V gene TRBV7-9; D is perhaps TRBD1 (5 bases). CDR1 and CDR2 (germline): SEHNR, FQNEAQ (reference sequence). The CDR3 loop spans 15 amino acids. Trimming took 2 bases from V and 7 from J, leaving 14 bases between them. CDR3 nucleotide sequence: TGTGCCAGCAGCTTAACAGCGGGGCTTATTGAAAAACTGTTTTTT. Protein sequence: CASSLTAGLIEKLFF.